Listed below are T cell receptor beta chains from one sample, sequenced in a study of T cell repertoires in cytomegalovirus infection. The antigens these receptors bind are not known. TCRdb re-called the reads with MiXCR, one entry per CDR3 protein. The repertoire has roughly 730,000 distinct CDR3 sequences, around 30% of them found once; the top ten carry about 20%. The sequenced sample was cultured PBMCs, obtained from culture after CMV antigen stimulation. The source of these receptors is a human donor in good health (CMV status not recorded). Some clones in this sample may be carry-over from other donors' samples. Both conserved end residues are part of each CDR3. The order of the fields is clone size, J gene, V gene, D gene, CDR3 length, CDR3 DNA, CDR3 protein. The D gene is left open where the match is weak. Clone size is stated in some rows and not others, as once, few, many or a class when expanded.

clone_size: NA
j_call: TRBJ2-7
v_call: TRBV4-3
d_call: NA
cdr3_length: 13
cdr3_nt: TGCGCCAGCAGCCTAGGCTCGGGGCTCCCCCAGTACTTC
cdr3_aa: CASSLGSGLPQYF

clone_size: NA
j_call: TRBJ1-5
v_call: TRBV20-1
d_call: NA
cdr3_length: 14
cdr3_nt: TGCAGTGCCCACGGAGGGCCTTACAATCAGCCCCAGCATTTT
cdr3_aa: CSAHGGPYNQPQHF

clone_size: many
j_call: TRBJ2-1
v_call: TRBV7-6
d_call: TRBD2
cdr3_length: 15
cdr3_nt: TGTGCCAGCAGCCTAGCGGGAGCTAGGTACAATGAGCAGTTCTTC
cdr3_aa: CASSLAGARYNEQFF

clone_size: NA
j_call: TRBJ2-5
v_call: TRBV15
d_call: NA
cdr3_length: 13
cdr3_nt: TGTGCCACCAGCAGGGGTCTGCAAGAGACCCAGTACTTC
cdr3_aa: CATSRGLQETQYF

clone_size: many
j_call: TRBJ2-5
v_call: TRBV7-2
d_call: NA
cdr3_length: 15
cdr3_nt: TGTGCCAGCAGCTTATCGGCTCAAAGGGGGGAGACCCAGTACTTC
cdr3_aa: CASSLSAQRGETQYF

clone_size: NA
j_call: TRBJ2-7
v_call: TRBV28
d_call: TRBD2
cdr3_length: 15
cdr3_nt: TGTGCCAGCAGCCCTAGCGGGGGACCCTCCTACGAGCAGTACTTC
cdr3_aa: CASSPSGGPSYEQYF

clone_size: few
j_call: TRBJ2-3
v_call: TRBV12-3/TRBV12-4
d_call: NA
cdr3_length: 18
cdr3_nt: TGTGCCAGCAGTATCTCATCCGGGACCCTAATCCGCACAGATACGCAGTATTTT
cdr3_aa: CASSISSGTLIRTDTQYF

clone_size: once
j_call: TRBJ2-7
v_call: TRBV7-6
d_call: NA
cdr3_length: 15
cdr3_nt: TGTGCCAGCAGCCCTCGGGACTGGGCCTCGGGCGAGCAGTACTTC
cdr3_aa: CASSPRDWASGEQYF

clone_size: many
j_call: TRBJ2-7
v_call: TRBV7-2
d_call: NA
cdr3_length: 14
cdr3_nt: TGTGCCAGCAGCTATTATAACCTCGAGGTTGAGCAGTACTTC
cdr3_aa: CASSYYNLEVEQYF

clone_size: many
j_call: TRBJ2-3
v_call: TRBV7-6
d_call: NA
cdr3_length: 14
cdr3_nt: TGTGCCAGCAGCCAGCAGCGGGGCACAGATACGCAGTATTTT
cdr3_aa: CASSQQRGTDTQYF

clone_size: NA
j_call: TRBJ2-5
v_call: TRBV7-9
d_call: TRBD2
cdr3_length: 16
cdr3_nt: TGTGCCAGCAGCTCGCTCCGACTAGCGGGCAGGGAGACCCAGTACTTC
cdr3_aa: CASSSLRLAGRETQYF

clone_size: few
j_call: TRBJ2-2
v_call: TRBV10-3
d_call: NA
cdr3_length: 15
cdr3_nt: TGTGCCATCAATAATCAGGGGTTGAACACCGGGGAGCTGTTTTTT
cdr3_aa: CAINNQGLNTGELFF

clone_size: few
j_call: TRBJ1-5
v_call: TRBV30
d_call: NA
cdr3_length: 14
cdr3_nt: TGTGCCTGGAGTGCGGACATACTAAATCAGCCCCAGCATTTT
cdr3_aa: CAWSADILNQPQHF

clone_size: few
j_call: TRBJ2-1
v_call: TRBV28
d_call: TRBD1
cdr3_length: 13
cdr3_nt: TGTGCCAGCAGTAGCAGGGGGTCCATTGAGCAGTTCTTC
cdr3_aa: CASSSRGSIEQFF

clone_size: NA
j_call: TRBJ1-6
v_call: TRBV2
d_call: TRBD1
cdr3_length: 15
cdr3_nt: TGTGCCAGCAGCCGAACCGGGACAGATAATTCACCCCTCCACTTT
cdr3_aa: CASSRTGTDNSPLHF

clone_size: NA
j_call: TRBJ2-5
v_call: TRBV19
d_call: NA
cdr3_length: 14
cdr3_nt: TGTGCCAGTGGTCTAGGAGGGGACGGGGAGACCCAGTACTTC
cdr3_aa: CASGLGGDGETQYF

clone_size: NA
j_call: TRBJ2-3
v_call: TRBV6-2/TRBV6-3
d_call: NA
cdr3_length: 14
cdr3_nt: TGTGCCAGCAGGAAACTAGCTCGCCCAGATACGCAGTATTTT
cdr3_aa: CASRKLARPDTQYF

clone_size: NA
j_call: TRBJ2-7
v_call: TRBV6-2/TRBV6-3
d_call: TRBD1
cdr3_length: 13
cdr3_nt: TGTGCCAGCAGTAGGGGACAGGCCGACGAGCAGTACTTC
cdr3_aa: CASSRGQADEQYF

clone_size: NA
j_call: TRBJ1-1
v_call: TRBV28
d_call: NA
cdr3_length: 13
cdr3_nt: TGTGCCAGCAGTTTCGACACTTATCCTGAAGCTTTCTTT
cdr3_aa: CASSFDTYPEAFF

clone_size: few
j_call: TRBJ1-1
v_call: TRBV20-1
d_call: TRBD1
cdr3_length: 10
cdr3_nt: TGCAGGGCAGGGGGTTCTGAAGCTTTCTTT
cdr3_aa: CRAGGSEAFF

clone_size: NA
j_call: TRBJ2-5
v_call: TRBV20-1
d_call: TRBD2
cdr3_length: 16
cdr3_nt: TGCAGTGCCACCCCGCGGGCGGGGGGGACTTCAGAGACCCAGTACTTC
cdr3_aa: CSATPRAGGTSETQYF

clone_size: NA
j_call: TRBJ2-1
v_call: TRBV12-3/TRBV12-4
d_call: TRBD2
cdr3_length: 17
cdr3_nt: TGTGCCAGCATTATGACCCACGGGACTAGCGGGACCAATGAGCAGTTCTTC
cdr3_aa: CASIMTHGTSGTNEQFF

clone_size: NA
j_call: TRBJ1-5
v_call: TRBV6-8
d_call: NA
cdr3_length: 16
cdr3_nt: TGTGCCAGCAGTTCACATCCCGGGGCCAGCAATCAGCCCCAGCATTTT
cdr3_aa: CASSSHPGASNQPQHF

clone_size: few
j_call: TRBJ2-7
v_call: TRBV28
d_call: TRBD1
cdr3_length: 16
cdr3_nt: TGTGCCAGCAGCGAGGGGGGACAGGGGGATGGTTACGAGCAGTACTTC
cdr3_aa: CASSEGGQGDGYEQYF

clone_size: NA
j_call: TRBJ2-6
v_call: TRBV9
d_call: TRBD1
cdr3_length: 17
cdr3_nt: TGTGCCAGCAGCACCGTGACAGGGAGCTCTGGGGCCAACGTCCTGACTTTC
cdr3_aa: CASSTVTGSSGANVLTF

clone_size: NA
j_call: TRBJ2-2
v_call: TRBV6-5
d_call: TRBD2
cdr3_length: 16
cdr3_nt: TGTGCCAGCAGTTACTCGCCGGGGGGATTCACCGGGGAGCTGTTTTTT
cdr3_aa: CASSYSPGGFTGELFF

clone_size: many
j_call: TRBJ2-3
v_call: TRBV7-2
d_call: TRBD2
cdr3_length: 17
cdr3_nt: TGTGCCAGCAGCTTAGTTACTAGCGGGAGGGGGACAGATACGCAGTATTTT
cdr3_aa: CASSLVTSGRGTDTQYF

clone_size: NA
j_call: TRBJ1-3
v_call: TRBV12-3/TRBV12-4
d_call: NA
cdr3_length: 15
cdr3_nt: TGTGCCAGCACCAGCCAGGGGCAGTCTGGAAACACCATATATTTT
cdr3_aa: CASTSQGQSGNTIYF

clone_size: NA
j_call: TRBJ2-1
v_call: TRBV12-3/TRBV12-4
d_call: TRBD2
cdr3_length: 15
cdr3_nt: TGTGCCAGCAGTTTAAGTAGCGGGGTGGCCAATGAGCAGTTCTTC
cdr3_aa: CASSLSSGVANEQFF

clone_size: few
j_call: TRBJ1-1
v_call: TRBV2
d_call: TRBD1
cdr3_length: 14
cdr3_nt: TGTGCCAGCAGTCCAACGACAGGGGTGGCTGAAGCTTTCTTT
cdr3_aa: CASSPTTGVAEAFF

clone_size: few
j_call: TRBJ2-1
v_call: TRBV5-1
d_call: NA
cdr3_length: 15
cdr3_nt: TGCGCCAGCAGCTTCGGGGACCTCGGGTACAATGAGCAGTTCTTC
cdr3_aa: CASSFGDLGYNEQFF

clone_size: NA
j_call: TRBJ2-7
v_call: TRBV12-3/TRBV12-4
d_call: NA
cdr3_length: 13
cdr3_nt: TGTGCCAGCAGTCCGTCCGGGGCCTACGAGCAGTACTTC
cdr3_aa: CASSPSGAYEQYF

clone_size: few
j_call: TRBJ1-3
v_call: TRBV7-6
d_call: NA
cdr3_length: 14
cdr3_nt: TGTGCCAGCAGCTTACGGGACTCTGGAAACACCATATATTTT
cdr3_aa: CASSLRDSGNTIYF